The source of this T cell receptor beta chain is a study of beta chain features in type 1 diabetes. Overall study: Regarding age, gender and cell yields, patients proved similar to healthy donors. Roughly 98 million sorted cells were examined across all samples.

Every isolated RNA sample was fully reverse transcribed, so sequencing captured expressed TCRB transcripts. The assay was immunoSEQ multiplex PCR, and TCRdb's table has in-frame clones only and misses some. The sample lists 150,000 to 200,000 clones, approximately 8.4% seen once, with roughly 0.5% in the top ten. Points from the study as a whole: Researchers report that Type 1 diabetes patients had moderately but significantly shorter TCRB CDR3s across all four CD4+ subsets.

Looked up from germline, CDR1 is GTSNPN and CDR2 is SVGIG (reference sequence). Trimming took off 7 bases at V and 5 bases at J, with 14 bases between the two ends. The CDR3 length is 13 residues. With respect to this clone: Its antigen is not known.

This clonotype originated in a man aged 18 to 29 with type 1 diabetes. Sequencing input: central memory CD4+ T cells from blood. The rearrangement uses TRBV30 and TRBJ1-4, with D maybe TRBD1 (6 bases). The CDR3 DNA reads TGTGCCTCCCGACAGGACCAAAATGAAAAACTGTTTTTT. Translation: CASRQDQNEKLFF.